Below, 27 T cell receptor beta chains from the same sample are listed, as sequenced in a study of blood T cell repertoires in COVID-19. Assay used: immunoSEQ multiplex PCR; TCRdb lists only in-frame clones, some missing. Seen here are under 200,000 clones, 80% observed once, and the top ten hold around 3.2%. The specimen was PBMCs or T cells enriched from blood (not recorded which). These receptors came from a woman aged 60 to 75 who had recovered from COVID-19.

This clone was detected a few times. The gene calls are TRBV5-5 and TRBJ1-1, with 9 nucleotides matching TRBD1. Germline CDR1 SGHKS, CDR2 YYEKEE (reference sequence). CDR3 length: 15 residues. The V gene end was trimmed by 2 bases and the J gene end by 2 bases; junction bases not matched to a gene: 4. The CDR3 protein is CASSFWGQGNTEAFF. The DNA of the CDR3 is TGTGCCAGCAGCTTCTGGGGACAGGGCAACACTGAAGCTTTCTTT.

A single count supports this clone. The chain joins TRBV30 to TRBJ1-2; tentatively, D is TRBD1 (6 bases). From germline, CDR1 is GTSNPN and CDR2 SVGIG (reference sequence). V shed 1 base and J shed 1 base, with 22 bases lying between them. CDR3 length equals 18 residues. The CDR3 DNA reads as TGTGCCTGGAGTGGCCTTCCATGGACAGATACATTTAACTATGGCTACACCTTC. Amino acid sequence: CAWSGLPWTDTFNYGYTF. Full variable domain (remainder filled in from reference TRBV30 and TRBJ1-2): SQTIHQWPATLVQPVGSPLSLECTVEGTSNPNLYWYRQAAGRGLQLLFYSVGIGQISSEVPQNLSASRPQDRQFILSSKKLLLSDSGFYLCAWSGLPWTDTFNYGYTFGSGTRLTVV.

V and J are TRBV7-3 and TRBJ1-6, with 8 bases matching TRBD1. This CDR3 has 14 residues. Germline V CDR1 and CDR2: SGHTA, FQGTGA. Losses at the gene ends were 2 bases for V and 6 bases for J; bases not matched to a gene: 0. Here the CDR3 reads CASSLDRGNSPLHF. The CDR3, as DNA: TGTGCCAGCAGCTTAGACAGGGGTAATTCACCCCTCCACTTT.

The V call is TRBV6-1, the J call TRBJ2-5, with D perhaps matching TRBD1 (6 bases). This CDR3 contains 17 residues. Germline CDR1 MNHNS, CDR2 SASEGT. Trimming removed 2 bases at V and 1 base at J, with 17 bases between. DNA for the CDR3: TGTGCCAGCAGTGAACCCGGCAGGGGCGACCTCCAAGAGACCCAGTACTTC. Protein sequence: CASSEPGRGDLQETQYF.

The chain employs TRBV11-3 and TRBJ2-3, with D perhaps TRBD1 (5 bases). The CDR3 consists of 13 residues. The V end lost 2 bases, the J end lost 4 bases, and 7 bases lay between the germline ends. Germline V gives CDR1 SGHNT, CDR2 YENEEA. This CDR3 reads CASSLRGPDTQYF. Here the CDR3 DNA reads TGTGCCAGCAGCTTAAGGGGCCCAGATACGCAGTATTTT.

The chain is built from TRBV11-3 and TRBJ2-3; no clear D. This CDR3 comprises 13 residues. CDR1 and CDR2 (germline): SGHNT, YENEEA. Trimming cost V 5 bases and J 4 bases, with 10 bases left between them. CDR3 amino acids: CASSPGNSDTQYF. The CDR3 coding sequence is TGTGCCAGCAGCCCCGGTAACTCAGATACGCAGTATTTT.

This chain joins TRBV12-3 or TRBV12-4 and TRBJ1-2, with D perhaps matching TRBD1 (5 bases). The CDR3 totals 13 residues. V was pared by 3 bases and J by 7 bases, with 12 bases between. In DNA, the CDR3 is TGTGCCAGCAGTTTCATCAGGGCCGGTGGCTACACCTTC. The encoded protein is CASSFIRAGGYTF.

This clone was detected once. The CDR3 bases are TGTGCCACCTCTGGCAGGGGGAATCGGAATGAGCAGTTCTTC. Its translation is CATSGRGNRNEQFF. The V call is TRBV2, the J call TRBJ2-1, with 7 bases identical to TRBD1. This CDR3 has 14 residues. The germline V gene encodes CDR1 SNHLY and CDR2 FYNNEI. The V gene end was trimmed by 10 bases and the J gene end by 7 bases; junction bases not matched to a gene: 13. Full variable domain (missing parts from reference TRBV2 and TRBJ2-1): EPEVTQTPSHQVTQMGQEVILRCVPISNHLYFYWYRQILGQKVEFLVSFYNNEISEKSEIFDDQFSVERPDGSNFTLKIRSTKLEDSAMYFCATSGRGNRNEQFFGPGTRLTVL.

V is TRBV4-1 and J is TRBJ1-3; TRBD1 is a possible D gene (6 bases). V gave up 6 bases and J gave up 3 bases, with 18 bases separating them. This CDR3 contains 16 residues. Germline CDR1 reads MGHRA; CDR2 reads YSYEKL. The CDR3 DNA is TGCGCCAGCAGTGACCCCCAGGACAGAGGTGGAAACACCATATATTTT. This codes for CASSDPQDRGGNTIYF.

As DNA, the CDR3 is TGTGCCAGTAGGGTACAGGGGTTAGAGCAGCCCCAGCATTTT. Translating gives CASRVQGLEQPQHF. The J gene is TRBJ1-5, the V gene TRBV19; 7 bases line up with TRBD1. With V trimmed by 6 bases and J by 7 bases, 9 bases remained unmatched. Germline assignment: CDR1 LNHDA and CDR2 SQIVND (reference sequence). The CDR3 has 14 residues.

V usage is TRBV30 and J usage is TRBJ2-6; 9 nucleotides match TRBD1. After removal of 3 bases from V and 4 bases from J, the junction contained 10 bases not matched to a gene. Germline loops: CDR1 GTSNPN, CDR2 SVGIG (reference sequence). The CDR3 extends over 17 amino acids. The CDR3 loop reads CAWSEGQGPIGANVLTF. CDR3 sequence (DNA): TGTGCCTGGAGCGAAGGACAGGGGCCGATCGGGGCCAACGTCCTGACTTTC.

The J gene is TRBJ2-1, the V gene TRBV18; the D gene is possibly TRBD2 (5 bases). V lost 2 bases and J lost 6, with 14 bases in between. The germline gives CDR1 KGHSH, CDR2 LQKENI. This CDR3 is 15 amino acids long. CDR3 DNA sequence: TGTGCCAGCTCACCAAAGCGGACGCTTCCCAATGAGCAGTTCTTC. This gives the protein CASSPKRTLPNEQFF.

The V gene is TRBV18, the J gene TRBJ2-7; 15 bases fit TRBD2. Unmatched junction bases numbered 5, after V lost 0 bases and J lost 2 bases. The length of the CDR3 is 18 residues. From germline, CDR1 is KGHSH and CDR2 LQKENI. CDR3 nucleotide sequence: TGTGCCAGCTCACCACCGCCGGGACTAGCGGGGGGAACCTACGAGCAGTACTTC. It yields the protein CASSPPPGLAGGTYEQYF.

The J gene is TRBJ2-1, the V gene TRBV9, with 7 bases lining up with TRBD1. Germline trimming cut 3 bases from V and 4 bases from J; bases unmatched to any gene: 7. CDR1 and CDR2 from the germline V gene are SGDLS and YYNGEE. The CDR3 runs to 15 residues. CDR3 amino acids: CASSAYRGRYNEQFF. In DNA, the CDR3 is TGTGCCAGCAGCGCGTACAGGGGTCGGTACAATGAGCAGTTCTTC.

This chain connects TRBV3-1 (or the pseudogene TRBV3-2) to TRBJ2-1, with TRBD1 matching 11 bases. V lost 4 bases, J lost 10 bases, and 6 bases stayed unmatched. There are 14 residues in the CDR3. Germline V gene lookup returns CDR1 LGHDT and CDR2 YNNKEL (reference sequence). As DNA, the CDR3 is TGTGCCAGCAGCCTCGGACAGGGGGCGCGGGAGCAGTTCTTC. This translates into CASSLGQGAREQFF.

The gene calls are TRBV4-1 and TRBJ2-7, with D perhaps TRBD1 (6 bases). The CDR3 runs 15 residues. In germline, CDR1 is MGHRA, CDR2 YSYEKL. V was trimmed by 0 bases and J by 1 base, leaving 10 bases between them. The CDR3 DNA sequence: TGCGCCAGCAGCCAAGATCGGACAGCGTCCTACGAGCAGTACTTC. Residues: CASSQDRTASYEQYF.

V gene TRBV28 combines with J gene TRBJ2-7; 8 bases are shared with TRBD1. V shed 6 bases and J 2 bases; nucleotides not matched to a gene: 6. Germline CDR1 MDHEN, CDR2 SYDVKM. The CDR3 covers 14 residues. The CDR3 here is CASSPGGSTYEQYF. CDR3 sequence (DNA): TGTGCCAGCAGCCCAGGGGGCTCGACCTACGAGCAGTACTTC. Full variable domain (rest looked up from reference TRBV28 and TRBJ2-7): DVKVTQSSRYLVKRTGEKVFLECVQDMDHENMFWYRQDPGLGLRLIYFSYDVKMKEKGDIPEGYSVSREKKERFSLILESASTNQTSMYLCASSPGGSTYEQYFGPGTRLTVT.

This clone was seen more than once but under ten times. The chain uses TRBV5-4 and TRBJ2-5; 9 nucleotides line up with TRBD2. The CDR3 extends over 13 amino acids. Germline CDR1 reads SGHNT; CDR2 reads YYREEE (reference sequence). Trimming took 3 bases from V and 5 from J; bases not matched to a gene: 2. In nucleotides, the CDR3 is TGTGCCAGCAGCTCCACTAGCGGGGAGACCCAGTACTTC. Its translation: CASSSTSGETQYF.

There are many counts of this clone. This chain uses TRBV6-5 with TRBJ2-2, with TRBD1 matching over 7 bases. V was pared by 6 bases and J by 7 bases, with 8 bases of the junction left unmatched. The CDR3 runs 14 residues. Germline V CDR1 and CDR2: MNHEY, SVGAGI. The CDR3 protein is CASSIDRASGELFF. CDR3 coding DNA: TGTGCCAGCAGCATAGACAGGGCGAGCGGGGAGCTGTTTTTT.

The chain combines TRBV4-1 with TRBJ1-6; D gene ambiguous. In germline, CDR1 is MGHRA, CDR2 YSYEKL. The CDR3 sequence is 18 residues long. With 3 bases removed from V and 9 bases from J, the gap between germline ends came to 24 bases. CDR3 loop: CASSQPLLPGPGSSPLHF. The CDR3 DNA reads TGCGCCAGCAGCCAGCCCCTGTTACCGGGCCCCGGGAGTTCACCCCTCCACTTT.

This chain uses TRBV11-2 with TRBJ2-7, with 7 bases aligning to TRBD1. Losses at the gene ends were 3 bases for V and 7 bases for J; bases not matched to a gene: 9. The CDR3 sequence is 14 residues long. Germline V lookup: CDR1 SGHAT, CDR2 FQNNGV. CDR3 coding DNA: TGTGCCAGCAGCTTCACAACAGGGGCAGAAGAGCAGTACTTC. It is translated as CASSFTTGAEEQYF.

This chain's CDR3 is CASGYGVQETQYF. CDR3 bases: TGTGCCAGCGGATACGGGGTTCAAGAGACCCAGTACTTC. V and J are TRBV18 and TRBJ2-5, with a possible D match to TRBD2 (5 bases). Germline CDR1 reads KGHSH; CDR2 reads LQKENI. V was trimmed by 8 bases and J by 2 bases, leaving 12 bases between them. The CDR3 covers 13 residues.

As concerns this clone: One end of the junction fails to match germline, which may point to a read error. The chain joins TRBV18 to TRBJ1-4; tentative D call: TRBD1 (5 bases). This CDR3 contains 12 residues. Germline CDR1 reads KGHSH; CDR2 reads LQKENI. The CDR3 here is CASSRPTDPLIF. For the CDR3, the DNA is TGTGCCAGCTCACGACCGACAGATCCCTTGATTTTT.

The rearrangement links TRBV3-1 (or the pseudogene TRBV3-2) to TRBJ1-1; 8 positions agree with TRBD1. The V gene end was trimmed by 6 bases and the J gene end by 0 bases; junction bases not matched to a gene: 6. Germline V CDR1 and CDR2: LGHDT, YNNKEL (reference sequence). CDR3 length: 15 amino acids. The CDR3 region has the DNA TGTGCCAGCAGGCCTCAGGGGGCCCTGAACACTGAAGCTTTCTTT. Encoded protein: CASRPQGALNTEAFF.

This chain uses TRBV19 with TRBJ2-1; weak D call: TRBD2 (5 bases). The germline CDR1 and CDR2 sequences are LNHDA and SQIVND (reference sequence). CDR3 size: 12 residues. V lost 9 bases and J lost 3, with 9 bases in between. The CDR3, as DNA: TGTGCCAGCGGGGATGGCTACAATGAGCAGTTCTTC. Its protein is CASGDGYNEQFF.

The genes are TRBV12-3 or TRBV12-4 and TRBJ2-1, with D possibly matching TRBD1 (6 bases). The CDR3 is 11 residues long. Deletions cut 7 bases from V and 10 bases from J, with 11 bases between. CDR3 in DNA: TGTGCCAGCAACCTTAGGGGGGAGCAGTTCTTC. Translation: CASNLRGEQFF.

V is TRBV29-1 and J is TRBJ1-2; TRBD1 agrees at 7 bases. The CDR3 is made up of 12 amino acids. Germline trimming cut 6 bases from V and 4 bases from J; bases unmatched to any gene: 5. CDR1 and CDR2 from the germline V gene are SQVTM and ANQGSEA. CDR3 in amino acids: CSVETGSYGYTF. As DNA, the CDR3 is TGCAGCGTAGAGACAGGGAGCTATGGCTACACCTTC. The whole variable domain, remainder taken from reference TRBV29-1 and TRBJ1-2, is SAVISQKPSRDICQRGTSLTIQCQVDSQVTMMFWYRQQPGQSLTLIATANQGSEATYESGFVIDKFPISRPNLTFSTLTVSNMSPEDSSIYLCSVETGSYGYTFGSGTRLTVV.